Included here is one T cell receptor beta chain sequence, with context. Its target is unknown. The protocol was immunoSEQ multiplex PCR, while the TCRdb copy is restricted to in-frame clones and leaves out a portion. The sample carries 75,000 to 95,000 clones, about 87% recorded once. This CDR3 is built from 17 residues. Germline CDR1 is LNHDA and CDR2 is SQIVND (reference sequence). The ends lost 0 bases at V and 8 bases at J; junction bases unmatched: 10. The data originate from a study of siplizumab effects on memory and regulatory T cells. Study-wide results and limits: Siplizumab produced a significant drop in alloreactive sequences attributable to unstimulated CD4+ memory cells. Just a small share of alloreactive clones was traced back to unstimulated subsets.

This TCR derives from a human donor in good health. The chain links TRBV19 to TRBJ2-1; 10 nucleotides agree with TRBD2. The specimen sequenced was CD4+ T cells sorted from blood. As DNA, the CDR3 is TGTGCCAGTAGTATAGATCTGGCTAGCGGGAGCGGGGATGAGCAGTTCTTC. Amino acid sequence: CASSIDLASGSGDEQFF.